Shown below are 30 T cell receptor beta chains from a single sample sequenced in a study of CD8+CD57+ T cells in acquired aplastic anemia. Those patients picked for sequencing had displayed CD8+CD57+ cell expansion on flow cytometry. TCR beta VDJ and CDR3 were profiled, and genomic DNA was the template. TCRdb recomputed calls from the reads with MiXCR, one row per CDR3 protein. The sample holds about 160,000 distinct CDR3 sequences, less than 50% seen once. The sample comprised sorted CD4+, CD8+, or CD8+CD57+ T cells (not recorded which) from PBMCs. Receptors were obtained from a human donor with aplastic anemia.

J is TRBJ2-7 and V is TRBV19; 8 bases are a match to TRBD1. Trimming took 10 bases from V and 5 from J; bases not matched to a gene: 10. The CDR3 spans 13 residues. Germline V CDR1 and CDR2: LNHDA, SQIVND (reference sequence). CDR3 DNA sequence: TGTGCCATTTCCAGGGGGCCCGGCGACGAGCAGTACTTC. Residues: CAISRGPGDEQYF.

This clonotype has at least ten counts. The V call is TRBV30, the J call TRBJ2-5; D is uncertain. V lost 3 bases to trimming and J lost 5 bases, with 10 bases between them. Per germline, CDR1 GTSNPN and CDR2 SVGIG (reference sequence). This CDR3 region has 12 residues. CDR3 protein: CAWRWLKETQYF. DNA of the CDR3: TGTGCCTGGAGATGGTTAAAGGAGACCCAGTACTTC.

This sequence joins TRBV19 and TRBJ2-7; D is possibly TRBD2 (7 bases). Trimming removed 2 bases from V and 3 bases from J, with 11 bases in between. In germline, CDR1 is LNHDA, CDR2 SQIVND (reference sequence). The CDR3 length is 14 residues. The CDR3 here is CASSIRGDIYEQYF. In DNA, the CDR3 is TGTGCCAGTAGTATACGGGGGGACATCTACGAGCAGTACTTC.

The rearrangement joins TRBV2 to TRBJ2-7, with 10 positions matching TRBD2. Unmatched junction bases numbered 10, after V lost 3 bases and J lost 2 bases. Germline CDR1 reads SNHLY; CDR2 reads FYNNEI. CDR3 length: 17 residues. The CDR3 DNA sequence: TGTGCCAGCAGTGATACAGCCGGGACTAGCGCGCCCTACGAGCAGTACTTC. Its translation: CASSDTAGTSAPYEQYF.

This clonotype has a count of ten or more. The genes are TRBV30 and TRBJ2-7; D unclear. Germline V gives CDR1 GTSNPN, CDR2 SVGIG (reference sequence). V was shortened by 0 bases and J by 3 bases, with 9 bases between the two germline ends. This CDR3 contains 13 residues. The CDR3 coding sequence is TGTGCCTGGAGTGTAATTCTCGGCTACGAGCAGTACTTC. It yields the protein CAWSVILGYEQYF.

This clonotype was seen ten or more times. V usage is TRBV6-5 and J usage is TRBJ1-1; no clear D. Trimming cost V 7 bases and J 6 bases, with 9 bases left between them. CDR1 and CDR2 from the germline V gene are MNHEY and SVGAGI. This CDR3 comprises 11 residues. The CDR3 region is CASILEAEAFF. As DNA, the CDR3 is TGTGCCAGCATCCTAGAGGCTGAAGCTTTCTTT.

The J gene is TRBJ2-6, the V gene TRBV6-5, with D hard to call. CDR1 is MNHEY and CDR2 is SVGAGI in the germline V gene. The CDR3 sequence is 14 residues long. Trimming left V 8 bases short and J 0 bases short, with 8 bases between. DNA of the CDR3: TGTGCCAGCGGTTTATCCTCTGGGGCCAACGTCCTGACTTTC. Translating it yields CASGLSSGANVLTF.

In its sample, this clonotype was seen many times. This chain joins TRBV6-1 and TRBJ1-6; D is ambiguous. This CDR3 region has 14 residues. The ends were cut back, 1 base at V and 3 bases at J, with 4 bases in the middle. Germline values: CDR1 MNHNS, CDR2 SASEGT. The CDR3 protein is CASSEGDYNSPLHF. CDR3 DNA: TGTGCCAGCAGTGAAGGGGACTATAATTCACCCCTCCACTTT.

The chain recombines TRBV7-3 with TRBJ2-3; D not resolved. The CDR3 totals 13 residues. V lost 5 bases to trimming and J lost 4 bases, with 10 bases between them. Germline V lookup: CDR1 SGHTA, CDR2 FQGTGA. The DNA of the CDR3 is TGTGCCAGCAGCAATGACCTTCCAGATACGCAGTATTTT. It is translated as CASSNDLPDTQYF.

Many counts were recorded for this clonotype. A read error may produce the germline difference seen at one junction end. This chain links TRBV7-7 with TRBJ2-7, with 10 bases that match TRBD1. Germline CDR1 SSHAT, CDR2 FNYEAQ (reference sequence). CDR3 length: 18 residues. The CDR3 loop is CASSLSGTGDQSSYEQYF. CDR3 in DNA: TGTGCTAGCAGCTTAAGCGGGACAGGGGACCAGAGCTCCTACGAGCAGTACTTC.

The rearrangement uses TRBV7-6 and TRBJ2-1, with unresolved D. This CDR3 has 14 residues. Germline CDR1 and CDR2: SGHVS and FNYEAQ. V was cut by 1 base and J by 0 bases, with 4 bases left in between. The CDR3 loop is CASSLGNSYNEQFF. For the CDR3, the DNA is TGTGCCAGCAGCTTAGGTAACTCCTACAATGAGCAGTTCTTC. Complete variable domain (other parts from reference TRBV7-6 and TRBJ2-1): GAGVSQSPRYKVTKRGQDVALRCDPISGHVSLYWYRQALGQGPEFLTYFNYEAQQDKSGLPNDRFSAERPEGSISTLTIQRTEQRDSAMYRCASSLGNSYNEQFFGPGTRLTVL.

CDR3 sequence (DNA): TGCAGTGCCCCAGACGACGGGGGGAGCTCCTACAATGAGCAGTTCTTC. It specifies CSAPDDGGSSYNEQFF. The chain has TRBV20-1 and TRBJ2-1, with 7 bases matching TRBD2. The CDR3 covers 16 residues. The V gene's germline CDR1 is DFQATT and CDR2 SNEGSKA (reference sequence). Germline trimming cut 6 bases from V and 0 bases from J; bases unmatched to any gene: 11.

Only a few counts were recorded for this clonotype. The genes are TRBV30 and TRBJ2-3; 9 bases are a match to TRBD1. Trimming at V came to 1 base and at J to 6 bases, leaving 5 bases not matched to a gene. Germline CDR1 is GTSNPN and CDR2 is SVGIG (reference sequence). The CDR3 sequence is 14 residues long. CDR3 amino acids: CAWSGTGDTDTQYF. CDR3 sequence (DNA): TGTGCCTGGAGTGGGACAGGGGATACGGATACGCAGTATTTT.

This clonotype showed up just a few times. The chain uses TRBV10-3 and TRBJ2-7; D is ambiguous. The germline V gene encodes CDR1 ENHRY and CDR2 SYGVKD. Trimming pared 0 bases from V and 6 bases from J, leaving 3 bases between. CDR3 length equals 11 residues. The DNA for the CDR3 is TGTGCCATCAGTGAGTCGAGCGAGCAGTACTTC. This codes for CAISESSEQYF.

The chain has TRBV19 and TRBJ1-6; D is undetermined. The CDR3 contains 12 residues. With 6 bases removed from V and 7 bases from J, the gap between germline ends came to 7 bases. Germline values: CDR1 LNHDA, CDR2 SQIVND (reference sequence). The CDR3 bases are TGTGCCAGTAGCGTTCAGAATTCACCCCTCCACTTT. Its protein product is CASSVQNSPLHF.

This clonotype was found a few times. The rearrangement links TRBV5-6 to TRBJ2-7, with TRBD1 matching 7 bases. Germline loops: CDR1 SGHDT, CDR2 YYEEEE. The CDR3 consists of 12 residues. V dropped 3 bases and J dropped 4; count of bases not matched to a gene: 1. The CDR3 region is CASSSTGYEQYF. DNA of the CDR3: TGTGCCAGCAGCTCGACAGGGTACGAGCAGTACTTC.

The chain couples TRBV7-2 to TRBJ1-1, with D unresolved. Germline loops: CDR1 SGHTA, CDR2 FQGNSA. CDR3 length: 12 residues. The CDR3 loop reads CVSRGGGTEAFF. The CDR3 nucleotides read TGTGTTAGCCGGGGAGGAGGTACTGAAGCTTTCTTT.

V is TRBV20-1 and J is TRBJ2-7; weak D call: TRBD1 (5 bases). Trimming cost V 0 bases and J 3 bases, with 15 bases left between them. Germline loops: CDR1 DFQATT, CDR2 SNEGSKA (reference sequence). The CDR3 sequence is 15 residues long. The CDR3 nucleotides read TGCAGTGCTAGAGATGTTAGGGGTACTCTCTACGAGCAGTACTTC. Residues: CSARDVRGTLYEQYF.

The chain recombines TRBV12-3 or TRBV12-4 with TRBJ1-1; 9 positions agree with TRBD1. The CDR3 is 13 amino acids. With V trimmed by 6 bases and J by 4 bases, 3 bases remained unmatched. Here the CDR3 reads CASSWDRATEAFF. The CDR3 DNA reads as TGTGCCAGCAGCTGGGACAGGGCCACTGAAGCTTTCTTT.

The genes are TRBV19 and TRBJ1-1; D unclear. V was clipped by 3 bases and J by 1 base, with 3 bases between them. The CDR3 runs to 12 residues. Germline V gene sequence: CDR1 LNHDA, CDR2 SQIVND (reference sequence). Written as DNA, the CDR3 is TGTGCCAGTAGTATTGGGAACACTGAAGCTTTCTTT. Encoded protein: CASSIGNTEAFF.

This clonotype was counted many times. The J gene is TRBJ2-7, the V gene TRBV3-1; TRBD2 agrees at 9 bases. V lost 4 bases and J lost 4; bases outside the gene matches: 23. Germline lookup yields CDR1 LGHDT and CDR2 YNNKEL (reference sequence). The CDR3 is made up of 20 amino acids. CDR3 bases: TGTGCCAGCAGCCCCGCCGGCCTAGCGGGACGCGACCCCCTAGCGTACGAGCAGTACTTC. This translates into CASSPAGLAGRDPLAYEQYF.

This clonotype was counted once. The chain carries TRBV19 and TRBJ1-5, with unresolved D. Trimming took off 7 bases at V and 4 bases at J, with 23 bases between the two ends. The CDR3 contains 17 residues. Germline lookup yields CDR1 LNHDA and CDR2 SQIVND (reference sequence). CDR3 sequence: CASKREGPVTTNQPQHF. The CDR3 region has the DNA TGTGCCAGTAAGAGGGAGGGCCCAGTCACTACTAATCAGCCCCAGCATTTT.

This clonotype was detected ten times or more. This chain uses TRBV3-1 with TRBJ1-2; no clear D. Trimming cost V 0 bases and J 7 bases, with 9 bases left between them. This CDR3 has 13 amino acids. The germline V gene has CDR1 LGHDT and CDR2 YNNKEL (reference sequence). The CDR3 here is CASSQDIGSGYTF. DNA of the CDR3: TGTGCCAGCAGCCAAGATATCGGGAGTGGCTACACCTTC.

The J gene is TRBJ2-5, the V gene TRBV11-3; 9 bases are a match to TRBD2. Germline CDR1 and CDR2: SGHNT and YENEEA. The CDR3 runs 17 residues. V shed 3 bases, J shed 4 bases, and the junction held 12 bases outside the gene matches. This CDR3 is CASSFVLSGSERETQYF. CDR3 DNA sequence: TGTGCCAGCAGCTTCGTCCTTAGCGGGAGCGAACGAGAGACCCAGTACTTC. Drawing the rest from reference TRBV11-3 and TRBJ2-5, the complete variable domain is EAGVVQSPRYKIIEKKQPVAFWCNPISGHNTLYWYLQNLGQGPELLIRYENEEAVDDSQLPKDRFSAERLKGVDSTLKIQPAELGDSAVYLCASSFVLSGSERETQYFGPGTRLLVL.

The J gene is TRBJ2-7, the V gene TRBV2, with 7 nucleotides matching TRBD2. The germline gives CDR1 SNHLY, CDR2 FYNNEI. This CDR3 has 14 residues. The junction had 5 bases not matched to a gene; V was cut back by 6 bases and J by 0 bases. The CDR3 DNA is TGTGCCAGCAGATTTGGGGGGGTCTCCTACGAGCAGTACTTC. This sequence encodes CASRFGGVSYEQYF.

The chain joins TRBV9 to TRBJ2-3, with D perhaps TRBD1 or TRBD2 (5 bases each). From germline, CDR1 is SGDLS and CDR2 YYNGEE. V lost 0 bases and J 8 bases, leaving 7 bases between the germline ends. The CDR3 runs 12 residues. CDR3 coding DNA: TGTGCCAGCAGCGTAGAGAGGGGTACGCAGTATTTT. It specifies CASSVERGTQYF.

This clonotype appeared many times. The chain joins TRBV4-3 to TRBJ2-1, with 8 bases matching TRBD1. CDR1 LGHNA and CDR2 YSLEER come from the germline V gene. The CDR3 runs to 16 residues. V was clipped by 0 bases and J by 10 bases; unmatched bases: 11. CDR3 DNA sequence: TGCGCCAGCAGCCAAGACAGGACAGGGTATGCAGAAGAGCAGTTCTTC. Translation gives CASSQDRTGYAEEQFF.

The rearrangement uses TRBV24-1 and TRBJ1-5; D is ambiguous. Deletions cut 4 bases from V and 5 bases from J, with 2 bases between. The CDR3 length is 11 residues. Germline loops: CDR1 KGHDR, CDR2 SFDVKD. This chain's CDR3 is CATSEDQPQHF. CDR3 bases: TGTGCCACCAGTGAAGATCAGCCCCAGCATTTT.

For this clonotype: The junction does not match germline at one end; this may be a read error. The V gene is TRBV2, the J gene TRBJ2-2, with a possible D match to TRBD1 (7 bases). The length of the CDR3 is 14 residues. Germline V gives CDR1 SNHLY, CDR2 FYNNEI. In DNA form, the CDR3 reads TGTGCCAGCGTACAGGGGAAAAACACCGGGGGGCTGTTTTTT. Residues: CASVQGKNTGGLFF.

This clonotype rates as medium-sized. The gene calls are TRBV9 and TRBJ1-2; D gene ambiguous. Germline CDR1 and CDR2: SGDLS and YYNGEE. This CDR3 has 11 residues. V was trimmed by 4 bases and J by 8 bases, leaving 9 bases between them. The CDR3 sequence is CASSSPDGYTF. CDR3 nucleotide sequence: TGTGCCAGCAGCTCCCCTGACGGCTACACCTTC. Together with reference TRBV9 and TRBJ1-2, the CDR3 gives the full variable domain: DSGVTQTPKHLITATGQRVTLRCSPRSGDLSVYWYQQSLDQGLQFLIQYYNGEERAKGNILERFSAQQFPDLHSELNLSSLELGDSALYFCASSSPDGYTFGSGTRLTVV.